This T cell receptor (beta chain) is from a study of blood T cell repertoires in COVID-19. This CDR3 is built from 15 residues. J lost 10 bases, V lost 5 bases, and 11 bases had no gene match. The V gene's germline CDR1 is LNHDA and CDR2 SQIVND (reference sequence). Clones were read by immunoSEQ multiplex PCR, and TCRdb kept only the in-frame ones, dropping some. The sample has a few hundred thousand clones; 89% are singletons. The TCR originated in a man in his forties or fifties with acute or convalescent COVID-19. The genes are TRBV19 and TRBJ1-6, with TRBD1 matching 7 bases. Sequencing was performed on peripheral blood. CDR3 amino acids: CASSFQQGTGSPLHF. As DNA, the CDR3 is TGTGCCAGTAGTTTTCAACAGGGGACCGGATCACCCCTCCACTTT.